The 21 T cell receptor beta chains listed next were all sequenced from one sample in a study of control samples from healthy donors and cancer patients. Produced via immunoSEQ multiplex PCR; TCRdb's table is partial and in-frame only. The table records around 58,000 clones, around 96% of them present only once. Sequencing input: blood. The receptors shown here come from a woman aged 18 to 35 in good health.

V is TRBV7-2 and J is TRBJ2-5; 12 bases agree with TRBD2. V lost 4 bases and J lost 3; bases outside the gene matches: 3. In germline, CDR1 is SGHTA, CDR2 FQGNSA. There are 15 residues in the CDR3. As DNA, the CDR3 is TGTGCCAGCAGCTCTCGGACTAGCGGGGAAGAGACCCAGTACTTC. Residues: CASSSRTSGEETQYF.

The chain joins TRBV7-9 to TRBJ2-3, with D uncertain. Trimming removed 4 bases at V and 6 bases at J, with 5 bases between. Germline V gives CDR1 SEHNR, CDR2 FQNEAQ (reference sequence). The CDR3 runs to 11 residues. The CDR3 region is CASSSLDTQYF. The CDR3 DNA follows: TGTGCCAGCAGCTCTTTGGATACGCAGTATTTT.

V and J are TRBV19 and TRBJ1-2; D gene unclear. CDR1 is LNHDA, CDR2 SQIVND, per germline (reference sequence). CDR3 length: 13 residues. V lost 3 bases and J 1 base, leaving 6 bases between the germline ends. The chain's CDR3 is CASSIWGNYGYTF. The CDR3 nucleotides read TGTGCCAGTAGTATCTGGGGTAACTATGGCTACACCTTC.

V is TRBV5-6 and J is TRBJ1-1; 7 bases match TRBD1. V shed 0 bases, J shed 8 bases, and the junction held 19 bases outside the gene matches. This CDR3 spans 18 amino acids. Germline V gives CDR1 SGHDT, CDR2 YYEEEE. CDR3 sequence reads: CASSLVGTAIGGPWEAFF. CDR3 in DNA: TGTGCCAGCAGCTTGGTCGGGACAGCGATTGGTGGACCCTGGGAAGCTTTCTTT.

The chain couples TRBV7-2 to TRBJ2-2; D not certain. The CDR3 contains 15 residues. Looked up from germline, CDR1 is SGHTA and CDR2 is FQGNSA. V lost 0 bases, J lost 0 bases, and 5 bases lay in between. CDR3 coding DNA: TGTGCCAGCAGCTTAGCGGGGTCGAACACCGGGGAGCTGTTTTTT. Translating it yields CASSLAGSNTGELFF.

The V call is TRBV7-9, the J call TRBJ1-1, with a weak D call TRBD1 (5 bases). CDR3 length equals 13 residues. In germline, CDR1 is SEHNR, CDR2 FQNEAQ (reference sequence). The germline V and J ends were trimmed by 6 bases and 4 bases, with 12 bases remaining between them. CDR3 residues: CASRLPGGTEAFF. The CDR3 DNA reads TGTGCCAGCAGACTCCCTGGGGGCACTGAAGCTTTCTTT.

V gene TRBV15 combines with J gene TRBJ1-2, with unresolved D. Germline V CDR1 and CDR2: LNHNV, YYDKDF (reference sequence). The CDR3 covers 11 residues. The V and J ends lost 4 bases and 8 bases respectively, with 8 bases between them. In nucleotides, the CDR3 is TGTGCCACCAGCATGGATCGCGGCTACACCTTC. Protein product: CATSMDRGYTF.

The rearrangement uses TRBV20-1 and TRBJ1-5; D is ambiguous. V shed 3 bases and J shed 5 bases, with 8 bases lying between them. Germline V lookup: CDR1 DFQATT, CDR2 SNEGSKA (reference sequence). This CDR3 is built from 12 residues. For the CDR3, the DNA is TGCAGTGCTAGTGGGCCCGATCAGCCCCAGCATTTT. Residues: CSASGPDQPQHF.

This chain connects TRBV5-1 to TRBJ1-1; 9 bases fit TRBD1. Germline CDR1 reads SGHRS; CDR2 reads YFSETQ. V was pared by 4 bases and J by 11 bases, with 15 bases of the junction left unmatched. This CDR3 has 15 amino acids. DNA for the CDR3: TGCGCCAGCAGCACAACACAGGGACAGGGTAGGAAGGCTTTCTTT. Translating it yields CASSTTQGQGRKAFF.

The gene calls are TRBV10-3 and TRBJ2-1; no clear D gene. CDR1 and CDR2 (germline): ENHRY, SYGVKD. Between the trimmed V and J ends, which lost 10 bases and 4 bases, there was a span of 17 bases. This CDR3 has 14 residues. CDR3 nucleotide sequence: TGTGCCACAAAGCACGGTGACGTTTACAATGAGCAGTTCTTC. This sequence encodes CATKHGDVYNEQFF.

V is TRBV6-2 or TRBV6-3 and J is TRBJ1-1; D unclear. Germline CDR1 reads MNHEY; CDR2 reads SVGEGT. The CDR3 consists of 14 residues. Deletions cut 0 bases from V and 5 bases from J, with 10 bases between. CDR3 sequence: CASSYSTIRTEAFF. The CDR3 DNA follows: TGTGCCAGCAGTTACTCGACAATAAGAACTGAAGCTTTCTTT.

The rearrangement uses TRBV10-3 and TRBJ1-2, with 7 bases fitting TRBD1. The CDR3 is 14 residues long. Trimming cost V 6 bases and J 0 bases; bases outside gene matches: 4. The germline V gene encodes CDR1 ENHRY and CDR2 SYGVKD. CDR3 nucleotide sequence: TGTGCCATCAGGGGGGACAGAACTAACTATGGCTACACCTTC. The encoded protein is CAIRGDRTNYGYTF.

The chain uses TRBV6-5 and TRBJ2-3, with D unclear. Trimming took off 7 bases at V and 0 bases at J, with 8 bases between the two ends. CDR1 and CDR2 from the germline V gene are MNHEY and SVGAGI. This CDR3 is 13 amino acids long. The CDR3 DNA sequence: TGTGCCAGCACCGTACCGAGCACAGATACGCAGTATTTT. It codes for CASTVPSTDTQYF.

V usage is TRBV30 and J usage is TRBJ2-7; maybe TRBD1 (6 bases). The CDR3 loop spans 11 amino acids. Per germline, CDR1 GTSNPN and CDR2 SVGIG (reference sequence). V was pared by 4 bases and J by 3 bases, with 7 bases between. CDR3 loop: CAWNRVYEQYF. The CDR3 DNA reads as TGTGCCTGGAACAGGGTCTACGAGCAGTACTTC.

The genes are TRBV5-4 and TRBJ2-7; 9 nucleotides agree with TRBD1. Germline V CDR1 and CDR2: SGHNT, YYREEE (reference sequence). V lost 4 bases, J lost 5 bases, and 4 bases stayed unmatched. This CDR3 spans 13 amino acids. CDR3 sequence reads: CASSMDRGHEQYF. CDR3 in DNA: TGTGCCAGCAGCATGGACAGGGGCCACGAGCAGTACTTC.

The chain has TRBV28 and TRBJ1-5; D remains unclear. This CDR3 is built from 15 residues. Germline-derived CDR1 and CDR2 are MDHEN and SYDVKM. With 5 bases removed from V and 6 bases from J, the gap between germline ends came to 17 bases. The CDR3 DNA reads as TGTGCCAGCAGTGCCTGGTCTCAGGCGTCTCAGCCCCAGCATTTT. It is translated as CASSAWSQASQPQHF.

The chain combines TRBV19 with TRBJ1-4, with TRBD1 as a possible D gene (5 bases). Trimming took off 7 bases at V and 3 bases at J, with 12 bases between the two ends. The germline CDR1 and CDR2 sequences are LNHDA and SQIVND (reference sequence). The CDR3 is 14 amino acids. CDR3 in amino acids: CASKKGAANEKLFF. Written as DNA, the CDR3 is TGTGCCAGTAAAAAAGGGGCTGCTAATGAAAAACTGTTTTTT.

The chain links TRBV7-2 to TRBJ2-1; 12 bases match TRBD2. J was trimmed by 0 bases and V by 5 bases; bases with no gene match: 5. The CDR3 contains 17 residues. Germline V CDR1 and CDR2: SGHTA, FQGNSA. CDR3 DNA: TGTGCCAGCAGCCTCCCACTAGCGGGGGGCTCCTACAATGAGCAGTTCTTC. As protein: CASSLPLAGGSYNEQFF.

V gene TRBV15 combines with J gene TRBJ2-7; D call uncertain. V was trimmed by 1 base and J by 3 bases, leaving 7 bases between them. The CDR3 contains 13 residues. The germline V gene has CDR1 LNHNV and CDR2 YYDKDF (reference sequence). CDR3 in DNA: TGTGCCACCAGCAGAGTTCCGGGCTACGAGCAGTACTTC. As protein: CATSRVPGYEQYF.

The V call is TRBV27, the J call TRBJ1-1; D is undetermined. The CDR3 is 14 amino acids. CDR1 MNHEY and CDR2 SMNVEV come from the germline V gene (reference sequence). V lost 6 bases to trimming and J lost 1 base, with 12 bases between them. The CDR3 DNA follows: TGTGCCAGCAGCCGCGGGGAAAGGAACACTGAAGCTTTCTTT. The encoded protein is CASSRGERNTEAFF.

The rearrangement uses TRBV7-9 and TRBJ1-1; 9 bases match TRBD1. The CDR3 extends over 16 amino acids. The ends lost 1 base at V and 7 bases at J; junction bases unmatched: 10. Germline V gene sequence: CDR1 SEHNR, CDR2 FQNEAQ (reference sequence). CDR3 residues: CASSLVGTGGADEAFF. CDR3 sequence (DNA): TGTGCCAGCAGCTTAGTTGGTACAGGGGGCGCGGATGAAGCTTTCTTT.